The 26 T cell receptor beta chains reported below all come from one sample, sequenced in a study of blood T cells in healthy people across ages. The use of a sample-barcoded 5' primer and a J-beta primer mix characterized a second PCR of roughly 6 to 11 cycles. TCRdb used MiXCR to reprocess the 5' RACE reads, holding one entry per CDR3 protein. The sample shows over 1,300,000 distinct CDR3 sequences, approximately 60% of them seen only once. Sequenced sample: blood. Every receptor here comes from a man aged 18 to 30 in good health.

This chain's CDR3 is CASSLRTSGLKILDTQYF. The CDR3 bases are TGTGCCAGCAGTTTACGGACTAGCGGCCTAAAGATTTTAGATACGCAGTATTTT. The V call is TRBV12-3 or TRBV12-4, the J call TRBJ2-3; TRBD2 aligns across 10 bases. Trimming at V came to 2 bases and at J to 5 bases, leaving 13 bases not matched to a gene. The CDR3 has 18 residues.

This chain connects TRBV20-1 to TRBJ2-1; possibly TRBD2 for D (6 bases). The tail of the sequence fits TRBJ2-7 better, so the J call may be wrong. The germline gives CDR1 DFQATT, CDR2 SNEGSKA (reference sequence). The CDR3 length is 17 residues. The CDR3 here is CSARDSFLGGSYNEQYF. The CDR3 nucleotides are TGCAGTGCTAGAGATAGTTTCTTGGGGGGTTCCTACAATGAGCAGTACTTC.

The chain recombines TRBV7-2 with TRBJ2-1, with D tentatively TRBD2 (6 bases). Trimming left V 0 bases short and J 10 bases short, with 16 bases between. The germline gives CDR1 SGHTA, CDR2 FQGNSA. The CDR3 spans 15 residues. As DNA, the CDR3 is TGTGCCAGCAGCTTAGCAGCCCCGGGGGAGACCGAGCAGTTCTTC. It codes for CASSLAAPGETEQFF. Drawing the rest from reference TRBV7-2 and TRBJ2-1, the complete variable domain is GAGVSQSPSNKVTEKGKDVELRCDPISGHTALYWYRQSLGQGLEFLIYFQGNSAPDKSGLPSDRFSAERTGGSVSTLTIQRTQQEDSAVYLCASSLAAPGETEQFFGPGTRLTVL.

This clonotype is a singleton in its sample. CDR3 nucleotide sequence: TGCAGCGTTGCCCCGAGGCGAGCGAGATACAATGAGCAGTTCTTC. Protein sequence: CSVAPRRARYNEQFF. The V gene is TRBV29-1, the J gene TRBJ2-1, with D unresolved. The CDR3 consists of 15 residues. Trimming cost V 4 bases and J 4 bases, with 17 bases left between them. Germline CDR1 reads SQVTM; CDR2 reads ANQGSEA.

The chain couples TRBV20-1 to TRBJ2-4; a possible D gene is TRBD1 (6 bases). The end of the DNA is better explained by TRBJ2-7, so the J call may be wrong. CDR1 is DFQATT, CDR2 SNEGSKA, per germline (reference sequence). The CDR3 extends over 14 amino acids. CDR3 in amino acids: CSAINPQGSDEQYF. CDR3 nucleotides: TGCAGTGCTATCAATCCGCAGGGGTCCGACGAGCAGTACTTC.

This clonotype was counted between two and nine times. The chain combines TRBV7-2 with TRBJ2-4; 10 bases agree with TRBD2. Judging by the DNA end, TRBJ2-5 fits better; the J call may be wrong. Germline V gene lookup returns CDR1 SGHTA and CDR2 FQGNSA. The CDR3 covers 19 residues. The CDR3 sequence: CASSLLRWGSGGPGETQYF. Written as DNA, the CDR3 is TGTGCCAGCAGCTTACTTCGCTGGGGTAGCGGGGGGCCGGGGGAGACCCAGTACTTC.

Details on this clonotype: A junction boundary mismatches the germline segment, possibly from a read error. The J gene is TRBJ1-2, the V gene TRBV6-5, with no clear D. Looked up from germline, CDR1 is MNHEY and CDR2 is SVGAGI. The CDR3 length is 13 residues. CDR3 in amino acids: CASSDSKIYGYTF. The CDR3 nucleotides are TGTGCCAGCAGTGACTCAAAGATCTATGGCTACACCTTC.

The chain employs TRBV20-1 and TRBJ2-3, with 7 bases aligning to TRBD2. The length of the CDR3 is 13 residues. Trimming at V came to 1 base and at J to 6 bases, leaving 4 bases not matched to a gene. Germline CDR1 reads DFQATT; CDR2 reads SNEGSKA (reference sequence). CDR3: CSARVAGEDTQYF. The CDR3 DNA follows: TGCAGTGCTAGAGTTGCGGGAGAGGATACGCAGTATTTT.

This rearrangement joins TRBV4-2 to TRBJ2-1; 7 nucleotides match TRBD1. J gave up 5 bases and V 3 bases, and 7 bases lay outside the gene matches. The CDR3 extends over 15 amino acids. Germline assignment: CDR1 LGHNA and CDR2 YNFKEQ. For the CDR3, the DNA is TGTGCCAGCAGCCAGCGGAGACAGGGCGACAATGAGCAGTTCTTC. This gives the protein CASSQRRQGDNEQFF.

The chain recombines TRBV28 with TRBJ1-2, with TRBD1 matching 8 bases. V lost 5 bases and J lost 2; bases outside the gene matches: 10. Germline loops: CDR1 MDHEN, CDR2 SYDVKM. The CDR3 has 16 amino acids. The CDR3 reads CASSLPRQGTNYGYTF. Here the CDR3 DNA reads TGTGCCAGCAGTCTCCCCCGACAGGGGACAAACTATGGCTACACCTTC.

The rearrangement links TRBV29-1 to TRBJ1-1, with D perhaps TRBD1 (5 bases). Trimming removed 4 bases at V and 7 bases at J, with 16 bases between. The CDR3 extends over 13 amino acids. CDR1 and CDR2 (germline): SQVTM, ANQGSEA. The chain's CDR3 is CSVVRQRSSEAFF. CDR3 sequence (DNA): TGCAGCGTTGTCCGACAGCGGAGCAGTGAAGCTTTCTTT. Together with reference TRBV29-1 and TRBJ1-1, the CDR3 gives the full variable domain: SAVISQKPSRDICQRGTSLTIQCQVDSQVTMMFWYRQQPGQSLTLIATANQGSEATYESGFVIDKFPISRPNLTFSTLTVSNMSPEDSSIYLCSVVRQRSSEAFFGQGTRLTVV.

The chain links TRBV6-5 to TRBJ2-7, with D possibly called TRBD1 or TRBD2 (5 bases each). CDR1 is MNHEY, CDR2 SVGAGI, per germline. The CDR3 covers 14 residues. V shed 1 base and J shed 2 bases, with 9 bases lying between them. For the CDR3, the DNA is TGTGCCAGCAGTTACTTGGGGGAAACCTACGAGCAGTACTTC. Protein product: CASSYLGETYEQYF.

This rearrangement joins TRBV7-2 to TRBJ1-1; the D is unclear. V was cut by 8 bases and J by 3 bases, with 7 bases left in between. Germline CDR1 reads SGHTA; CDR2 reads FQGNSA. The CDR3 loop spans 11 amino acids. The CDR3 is CASQLYTEAFF. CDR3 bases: TGTGCCAGCCAGCTTTACACTGAAGCTTTCTTT.

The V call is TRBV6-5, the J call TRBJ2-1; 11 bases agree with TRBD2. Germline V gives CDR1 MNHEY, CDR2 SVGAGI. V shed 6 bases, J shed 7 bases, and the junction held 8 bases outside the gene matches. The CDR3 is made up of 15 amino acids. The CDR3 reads CASRALAGALNEQFF. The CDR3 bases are TGTGCCAGCAGGGCACTAGCGGGGGCCTTAAATGAGCAGTTCTTC.

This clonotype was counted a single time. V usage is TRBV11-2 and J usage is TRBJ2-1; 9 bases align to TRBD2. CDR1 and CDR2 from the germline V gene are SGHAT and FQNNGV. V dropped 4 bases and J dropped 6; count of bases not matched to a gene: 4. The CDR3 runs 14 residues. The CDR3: CASSSYSGSNEQFF. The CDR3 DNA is TGTGCCAGCAGCTCTTATAGCGGGAGCAATGAGCAGTTCTTC. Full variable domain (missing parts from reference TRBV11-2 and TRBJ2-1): EAGVAQSPRYKIIEKRQSVAFWCNPISGHATLYWYQQILGQGPKLLIQFQNNGVVDDSQLPKDRFSAERLKGVDSTLKIQPAKLEDSAVYLCASSSYSGSNEQFFGPGTRLTVL.

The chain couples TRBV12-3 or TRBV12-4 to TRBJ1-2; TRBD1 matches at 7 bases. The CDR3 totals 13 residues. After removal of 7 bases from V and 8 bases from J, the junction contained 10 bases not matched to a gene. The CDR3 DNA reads TGTGCCAGCACCCCTCACACAGGGGAGGGCTACACCTTC. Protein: CASTPHTGEGYTF.

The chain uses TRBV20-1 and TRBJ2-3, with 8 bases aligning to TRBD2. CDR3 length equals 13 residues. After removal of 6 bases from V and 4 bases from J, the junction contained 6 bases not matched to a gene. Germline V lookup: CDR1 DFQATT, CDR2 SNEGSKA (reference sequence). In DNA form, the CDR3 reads TGCAGTGCCCCCGGGACTAGTCCAGATACGCAGTATTTT. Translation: CSAPGTSPDTQYF.

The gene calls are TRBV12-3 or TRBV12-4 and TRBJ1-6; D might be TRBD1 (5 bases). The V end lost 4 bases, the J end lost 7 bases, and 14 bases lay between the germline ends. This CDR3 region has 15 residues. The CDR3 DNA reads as TGTGCCAGCAGTTCCGTACAGGAACTAAATTCACCCCTCCACTTT. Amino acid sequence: CASSSVQELNSPLHF.

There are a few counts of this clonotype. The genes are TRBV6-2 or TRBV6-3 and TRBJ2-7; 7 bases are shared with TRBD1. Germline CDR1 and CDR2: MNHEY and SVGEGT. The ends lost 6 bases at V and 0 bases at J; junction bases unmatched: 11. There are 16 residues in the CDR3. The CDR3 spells CASSLRQGIISYEQYF. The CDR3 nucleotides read TGTGCCAGCAGCCTGCGACAGGGAATTATCTCCTACGAGCAGTACTTC.

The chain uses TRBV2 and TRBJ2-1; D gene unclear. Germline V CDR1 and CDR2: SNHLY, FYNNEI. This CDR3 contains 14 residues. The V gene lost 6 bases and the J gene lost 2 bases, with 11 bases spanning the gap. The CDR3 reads CASRLQNTYNEQFF. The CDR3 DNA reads TGTGCCAGCAGGTTACAGAACACCTACAATGAGCAGTTCTTC.

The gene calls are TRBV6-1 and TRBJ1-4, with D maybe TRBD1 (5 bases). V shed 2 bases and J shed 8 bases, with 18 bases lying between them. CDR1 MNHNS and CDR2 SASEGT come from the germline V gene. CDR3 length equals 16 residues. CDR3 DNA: TGTGCCAGCAGTGAACGGGGGTGGAGCGGAGGAGAAAAACTGTTTTTT. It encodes CASSERGWSGGEKLFF.

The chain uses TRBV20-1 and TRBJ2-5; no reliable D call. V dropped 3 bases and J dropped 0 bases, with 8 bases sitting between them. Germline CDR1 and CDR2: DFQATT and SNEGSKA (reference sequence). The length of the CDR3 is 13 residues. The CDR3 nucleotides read TGCAGTGCTAGCCCCAGCTACCAAGAGACCCAGTACTTC. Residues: CSASPSYQETQYF.

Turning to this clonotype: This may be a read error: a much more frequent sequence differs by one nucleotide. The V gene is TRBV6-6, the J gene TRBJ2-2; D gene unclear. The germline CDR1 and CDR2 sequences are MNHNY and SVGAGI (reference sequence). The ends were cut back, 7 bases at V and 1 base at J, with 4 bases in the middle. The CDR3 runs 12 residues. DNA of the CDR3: TGTGCCAGCAACCGGAACACCGGGGAGCTGTTTTTT. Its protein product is CASNRNTGELFF.

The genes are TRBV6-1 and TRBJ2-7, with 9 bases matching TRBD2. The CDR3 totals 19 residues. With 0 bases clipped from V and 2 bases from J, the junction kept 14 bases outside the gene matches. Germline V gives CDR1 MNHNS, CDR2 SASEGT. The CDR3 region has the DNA TGTGCCAGCAGTGAAGCGTTCGGACTCGGGACTAGCCTAACCTACGAGCAGTACTTC. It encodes CASSEAFGLGTSLTYEQYF.

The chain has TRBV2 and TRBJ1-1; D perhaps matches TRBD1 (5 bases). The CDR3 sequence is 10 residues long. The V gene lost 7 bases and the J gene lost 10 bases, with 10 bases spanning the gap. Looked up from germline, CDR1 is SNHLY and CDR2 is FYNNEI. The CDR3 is CASNDSPAFF. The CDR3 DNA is TGTGCCAGCAATGACAGTCCAGCTTTCTTT.

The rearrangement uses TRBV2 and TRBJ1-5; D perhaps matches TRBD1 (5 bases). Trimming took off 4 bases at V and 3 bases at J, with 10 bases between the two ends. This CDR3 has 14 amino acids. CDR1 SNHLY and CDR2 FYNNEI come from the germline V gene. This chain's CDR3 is CASSGRQYNQPQHF. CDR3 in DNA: TGTGCCAGCAGTGGGAGACAGTACAATCAGCCCCAGCATTTT.